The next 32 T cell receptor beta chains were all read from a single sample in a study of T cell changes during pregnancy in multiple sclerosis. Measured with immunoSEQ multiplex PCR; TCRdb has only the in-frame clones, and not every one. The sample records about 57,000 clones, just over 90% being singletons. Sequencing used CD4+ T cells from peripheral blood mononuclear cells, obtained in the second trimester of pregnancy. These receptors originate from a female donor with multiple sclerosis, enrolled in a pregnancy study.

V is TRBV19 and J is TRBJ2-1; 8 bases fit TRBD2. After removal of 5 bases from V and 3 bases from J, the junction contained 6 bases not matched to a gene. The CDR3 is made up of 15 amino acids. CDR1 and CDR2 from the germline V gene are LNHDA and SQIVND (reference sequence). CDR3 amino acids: CASSVQRGSYNEQFF. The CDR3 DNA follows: TGTGCCAGTAGTGTCCAGCGGGGGAGCTACAATGAGCAGTTCTTC.

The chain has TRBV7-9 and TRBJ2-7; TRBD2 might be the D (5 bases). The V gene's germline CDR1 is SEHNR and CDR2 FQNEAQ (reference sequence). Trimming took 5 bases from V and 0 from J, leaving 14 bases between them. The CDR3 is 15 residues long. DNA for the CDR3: TGTGCCAGCAGCCAAGGACTTAGAAGCTCCTACGAGCAGTACTTC. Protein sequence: CASSQGLRSSYEQYF.

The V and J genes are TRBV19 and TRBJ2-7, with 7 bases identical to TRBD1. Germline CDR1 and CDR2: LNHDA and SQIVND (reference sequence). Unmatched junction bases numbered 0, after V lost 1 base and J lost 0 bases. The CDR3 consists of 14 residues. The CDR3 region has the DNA TGTGCCAGTAGTATAGGGGACAGCTCCTACGAGCAGTACTTC. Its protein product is CASSIGDSSYEQYF.

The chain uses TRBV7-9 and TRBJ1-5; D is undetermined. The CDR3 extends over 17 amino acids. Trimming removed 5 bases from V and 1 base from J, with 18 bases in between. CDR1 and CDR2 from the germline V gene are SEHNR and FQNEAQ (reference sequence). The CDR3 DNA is TGTGCCAGCAGCCTTTCGGGAGATACTTTAAGCAATCAGCCCCAGCATTTT. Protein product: CASSLSGDTLSNQPQHF.

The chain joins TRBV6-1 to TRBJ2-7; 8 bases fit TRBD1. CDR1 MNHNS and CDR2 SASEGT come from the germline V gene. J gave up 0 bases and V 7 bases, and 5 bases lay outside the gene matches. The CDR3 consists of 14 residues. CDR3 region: CASKRDRSSYEQYF. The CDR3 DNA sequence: TGTGCCAGCAAAAGGGACAGGAGCTCCTACGAGCAGTACTTC.

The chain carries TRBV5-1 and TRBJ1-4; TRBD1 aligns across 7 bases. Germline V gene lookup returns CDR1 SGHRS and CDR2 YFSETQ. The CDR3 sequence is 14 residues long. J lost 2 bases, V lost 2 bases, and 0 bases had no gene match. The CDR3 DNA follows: TGCGCCAGCAGCTTACAGGGGACTAATGAAAAACTGTTTTTT. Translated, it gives CASSLQGTNEKLFF.

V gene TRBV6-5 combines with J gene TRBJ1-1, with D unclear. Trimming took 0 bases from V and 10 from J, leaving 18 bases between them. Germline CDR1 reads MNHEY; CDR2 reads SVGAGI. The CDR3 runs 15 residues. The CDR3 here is CASSYSSNTRGAAFF. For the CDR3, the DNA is TGTGCCAGCAGTTACTCGAGTAATACCCGGGGTGCAGCTTTCTTT.

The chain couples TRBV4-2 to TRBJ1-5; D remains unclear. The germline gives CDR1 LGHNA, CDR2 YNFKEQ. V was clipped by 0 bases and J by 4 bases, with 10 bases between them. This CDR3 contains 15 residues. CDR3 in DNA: TGTGCCAGCAGCCAAGAAACCACAGTGAATCAGCCCCAGCATTTT. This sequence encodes CASSQETTVNQPQHF.

In nucleotides, the CDR3 is TGCGCCAGCAGCTTGGGGCAGGGGGGACGCGAGCAGTACTTC. Translated, it gives CASSLGQGGREQYF. The rearrangement joins TRBV5-1 to TRBJ2-7; maybe TRBD1 (7 bases). This CDR3 is 14 amino acids long. V lost 0 bases to trimming and J lost 6 bases, with 13 bases between them. Germline V gene sequence: CDR1 SGHRS, CDR2 YFSETQ.

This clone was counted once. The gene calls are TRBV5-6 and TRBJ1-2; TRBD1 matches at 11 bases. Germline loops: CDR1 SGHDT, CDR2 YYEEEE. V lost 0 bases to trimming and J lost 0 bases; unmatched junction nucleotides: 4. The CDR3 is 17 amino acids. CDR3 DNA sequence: TGTGCCAGCAGCTTGGGGACAGGGGGCCAAGCTAACTATGGCTACACCTTC. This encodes CASSLGTGGQANYGYTF.

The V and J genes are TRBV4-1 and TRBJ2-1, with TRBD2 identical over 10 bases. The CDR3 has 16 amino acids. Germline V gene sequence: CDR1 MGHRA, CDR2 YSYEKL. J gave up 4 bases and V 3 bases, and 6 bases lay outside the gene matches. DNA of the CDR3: TGCGCCAGCAGCCAGTCCGGGACTAGCGATTACAATGAGCAGTTCTTC. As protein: CASSQSGTSDYNEQFF.

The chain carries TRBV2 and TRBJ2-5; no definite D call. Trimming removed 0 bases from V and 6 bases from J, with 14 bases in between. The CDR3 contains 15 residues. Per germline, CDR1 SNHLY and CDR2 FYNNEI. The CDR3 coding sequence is TGTGCCAGCAGTGAAGCGGCCGGTTCCAGGAAGACCCAGTACTTC. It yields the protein CASSEAAGSRKTQYF.

CDR3 bases: TGTGCCAGCAGTTTACTTCCAGGTGGGGGGACTGAAGCTTTCTTT. Translation: CASSLLPGGGTEAFF. The chain is built from TRBV27 and TRBJ1-1; D perhaps matches TRBD1 (5 bases). This CDR3 comprises 15 residues. V lost 2 bases, J lost 5 bases, and 15 bases lay in between. The germline gives CDR1 MNHEY, CDR2 SMNVEV (reference sequence).

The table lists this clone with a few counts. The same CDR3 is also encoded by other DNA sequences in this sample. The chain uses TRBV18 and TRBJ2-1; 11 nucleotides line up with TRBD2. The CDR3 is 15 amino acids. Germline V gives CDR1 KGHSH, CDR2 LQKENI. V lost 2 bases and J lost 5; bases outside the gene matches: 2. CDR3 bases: TGTGCCAGCTCACCAGGGACTAGCGGCAACAATGAGCAGTTCTTC. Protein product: CASSPGTSGNNEQFF.

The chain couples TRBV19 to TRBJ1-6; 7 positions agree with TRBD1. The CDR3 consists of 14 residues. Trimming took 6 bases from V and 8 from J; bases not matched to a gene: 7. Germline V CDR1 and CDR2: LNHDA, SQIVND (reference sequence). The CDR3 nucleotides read TGTGCCAGTAGCCCGGACAGGACCTATTCACCCCTCCACTTT. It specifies CASSPDRTYSPLHF.

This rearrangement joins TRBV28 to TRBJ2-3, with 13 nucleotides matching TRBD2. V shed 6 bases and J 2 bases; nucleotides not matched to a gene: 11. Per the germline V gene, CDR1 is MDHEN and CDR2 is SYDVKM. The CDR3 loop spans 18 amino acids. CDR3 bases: TGTGCCAGCAGCCCACTAGGACTAGCGGGGGATATCACAGATACGCAGTATTTT. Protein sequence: CASSPLGLAGDITDTQYF.

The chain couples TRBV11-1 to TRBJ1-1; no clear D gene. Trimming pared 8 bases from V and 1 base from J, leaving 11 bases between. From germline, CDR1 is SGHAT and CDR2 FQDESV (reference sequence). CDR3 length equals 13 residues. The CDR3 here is CASQARRNTEAFF. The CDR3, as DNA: TGTGCCAGCCAGGCCCGAAGGAACACTGAAGCTTTCTTT.

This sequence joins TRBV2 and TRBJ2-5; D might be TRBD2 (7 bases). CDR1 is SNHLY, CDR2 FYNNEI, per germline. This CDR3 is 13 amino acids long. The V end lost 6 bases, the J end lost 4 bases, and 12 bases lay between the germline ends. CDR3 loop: CASRGGAGETQYF. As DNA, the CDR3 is TGTGCCAGCAGGGGGGGGGCGGGAGAGACCCAGTACTTC.

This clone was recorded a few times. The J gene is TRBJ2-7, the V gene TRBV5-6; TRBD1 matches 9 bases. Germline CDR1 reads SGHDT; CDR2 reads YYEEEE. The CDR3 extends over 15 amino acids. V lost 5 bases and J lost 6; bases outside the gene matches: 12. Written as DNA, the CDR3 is TGTGCCAGCAGTTCGCGGGGGACAGGGACGGGCGAGCAGTACTTC. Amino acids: CASSSRGTGTGEQYF.

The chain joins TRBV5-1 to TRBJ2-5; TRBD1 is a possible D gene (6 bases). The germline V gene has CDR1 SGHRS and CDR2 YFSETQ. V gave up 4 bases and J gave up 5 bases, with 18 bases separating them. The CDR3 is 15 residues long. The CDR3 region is CASSVIQGFGETQYF. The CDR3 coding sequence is TGCGCCAGCAGCGTTATACAGGGCTTCGGGGAGACCCAGTACTTC.

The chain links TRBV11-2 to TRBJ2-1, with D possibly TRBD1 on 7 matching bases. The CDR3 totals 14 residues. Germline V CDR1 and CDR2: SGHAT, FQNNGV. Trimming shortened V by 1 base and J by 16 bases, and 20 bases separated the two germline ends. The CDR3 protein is CASSLGSGGLPHFF. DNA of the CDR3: TGTGCCAGCAGCTTAGGTTCAGGGGGACTCCCCCATTTCTTC.

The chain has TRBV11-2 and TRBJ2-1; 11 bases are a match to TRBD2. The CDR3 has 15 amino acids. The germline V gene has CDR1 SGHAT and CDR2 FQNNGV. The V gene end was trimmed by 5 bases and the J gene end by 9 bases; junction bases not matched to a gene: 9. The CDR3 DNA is TGTGCCAGCAGCAACCAACTAGCGGGAGCGGTTGAGCAGTTCTTC. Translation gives CASSNQLAGAVEQFF. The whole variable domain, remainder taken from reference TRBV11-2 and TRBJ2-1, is EAGVAQSPRYKIIEKRQSVAFWCNPISGHATLYWYQQILGQGPKLLIQFQNNGVVDDSQLPKDRFSAERLKGVDSTLKIQPAKLEDSAVYLCASSNQLAGAVEQFFGPGTRLTVL.

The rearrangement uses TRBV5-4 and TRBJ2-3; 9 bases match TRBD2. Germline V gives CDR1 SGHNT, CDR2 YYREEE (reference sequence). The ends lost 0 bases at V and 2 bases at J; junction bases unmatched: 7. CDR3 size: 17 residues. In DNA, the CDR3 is TGTGCCAGCAGCTTGGTATTACTAGCGGGCCCCACAGATACGCAGTATTTT. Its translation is CASSLVLLAGPTDTQYF.

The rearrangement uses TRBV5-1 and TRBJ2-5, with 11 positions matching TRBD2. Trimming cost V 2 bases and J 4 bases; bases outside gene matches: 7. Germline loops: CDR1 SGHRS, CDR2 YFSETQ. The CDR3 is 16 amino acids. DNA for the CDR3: TGCGCCAGCAGCTTTTCTAGCGGGGGGCCGGGAGAGACCCAGTACTTC. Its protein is CASSFSSGGPGETQYF.

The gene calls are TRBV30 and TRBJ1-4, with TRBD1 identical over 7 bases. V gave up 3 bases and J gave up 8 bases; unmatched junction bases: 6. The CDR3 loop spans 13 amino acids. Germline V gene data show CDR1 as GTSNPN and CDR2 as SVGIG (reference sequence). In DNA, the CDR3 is TGTGCCTGGAGGGCGACAGGGAGGGAAAAACTGTTTTTT. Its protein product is CAWRATGREKLFF.

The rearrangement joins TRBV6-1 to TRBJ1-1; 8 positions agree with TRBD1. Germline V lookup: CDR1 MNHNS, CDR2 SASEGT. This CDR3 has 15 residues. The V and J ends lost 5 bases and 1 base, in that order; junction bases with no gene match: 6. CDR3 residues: CASSRQGTGNTEAFF. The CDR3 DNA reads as TGTGCCAGCAGTAGACAGGGGACGGGGAACACTGAAGCTTTCTTT.

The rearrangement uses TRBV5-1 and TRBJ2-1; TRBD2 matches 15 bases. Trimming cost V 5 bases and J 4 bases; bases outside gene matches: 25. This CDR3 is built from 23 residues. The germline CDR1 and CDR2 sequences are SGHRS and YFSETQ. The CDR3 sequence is CASRRRDSSAPGLAGGAYNEQFF. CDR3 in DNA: TGCGCCAGCAGAAGAAGGGACAGTAGCGCCCCGGGACTAGCGGGAGGCGCTTACAATGAGCAGTTCTTC.

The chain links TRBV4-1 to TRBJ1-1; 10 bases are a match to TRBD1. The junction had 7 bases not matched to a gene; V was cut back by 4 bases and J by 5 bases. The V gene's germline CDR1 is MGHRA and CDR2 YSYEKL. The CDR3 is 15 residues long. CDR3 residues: CASSLFPGQGTEAFF. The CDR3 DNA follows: TGCGCCAGCAGCCTATTCCCGGGACAGGGGACTGAAGCTTTCTTT.

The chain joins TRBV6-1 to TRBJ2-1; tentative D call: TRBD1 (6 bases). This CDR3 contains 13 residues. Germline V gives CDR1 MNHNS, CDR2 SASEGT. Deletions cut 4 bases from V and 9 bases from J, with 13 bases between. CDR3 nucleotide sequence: TGTGCCAGCAGTGTCACACAGGGTGCTGAGCAGTTCTTC. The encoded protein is CASSVTQGAEQFF.

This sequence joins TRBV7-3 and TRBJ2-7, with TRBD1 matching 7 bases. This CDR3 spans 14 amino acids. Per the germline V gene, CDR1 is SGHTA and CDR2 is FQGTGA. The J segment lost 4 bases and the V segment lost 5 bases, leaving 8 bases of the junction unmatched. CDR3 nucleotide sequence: TGTGCCAGCAGCCCTACAGGGGTAGGGTACGAGCAGTACTTC. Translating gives CASSPTGVGYEQYF.

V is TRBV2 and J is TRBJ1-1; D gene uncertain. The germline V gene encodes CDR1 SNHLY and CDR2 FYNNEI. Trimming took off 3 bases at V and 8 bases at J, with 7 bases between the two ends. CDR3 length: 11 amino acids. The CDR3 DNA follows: TGTGCCAGCAGTGACTTCCTGGAAGCTTTCTTT. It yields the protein CASSDFLEAFF. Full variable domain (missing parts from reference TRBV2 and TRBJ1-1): EPEVTQTPSHQVTQMGQEVILRCVPISNHLYFYWYRQILGQKVEFLVSFYNNEISEKSEIFDDQFSVERPDGSNFTLKIRSTKLEDSAMYFCASSDFLEAFFGQGTRLTVV.

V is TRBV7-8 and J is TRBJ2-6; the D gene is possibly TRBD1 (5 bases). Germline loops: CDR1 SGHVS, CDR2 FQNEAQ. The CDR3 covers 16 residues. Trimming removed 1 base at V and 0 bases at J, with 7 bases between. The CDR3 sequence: CASSLGQFSGANVLTF. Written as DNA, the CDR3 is TGTGCCAGCAGCTTAGGACAGTTCTCTGGGGCCAACGTCCTGACTTTC.